The source of this TCR beta chain is a study of monozygotic twins with inflammatory bowel disease. Study outcomes and limitations: In the analysis, different T cell subtypes could not be told apart. Patient-to-patient differences in immunosuppressive treatment may have added variability to the repertoires.

TCRdb reprocessed the 5' RACE reads and reports one entry per CDR3 protein, with no DNA. Its clone listing holds some 200,000 distinct CDR3 sequences. About this clonotype: The antigen is not known.

This CDR3 has 15 amino acids. The material sequenced was blood. This chain connects TRBV12-3 or TRBV12-4 to TRBJ2-1; lacking DNA, the TRBD1 call made by TCRdb goes unchecked. The TCR comes from a human donor with ulcerative colitis or Crohn's disease, or a healthy co-twin of an affected twin (not recorded which). CDR3 region: CASSPRTGGMSEQFF.